Listed below are T cell receptor beta chains from one sample, sequenced in a study of T cells in Graves' hyperthyroidism and ophthalmopathy. TCRdb reprocessed the multiplex PCR reads with MiXCR, giving one entry per CDR3 protein. The sample comprises about 420,000 distinct CDR3 sequences, 15% to 19% of which are singletons, and approximately 8% rests with the top ten. Sequenced input: blood. All receptors come from a woman aged 18-35 years with Graves' hyperthyroidism. Each CDR3 is given without its conserved first and last residue.

TRBJ1-2 TRBV19 ASSILGANYGYT
TRBJ1-2 TRBV2 ASSPEVSDYGYT
TRBJ1-3 TRBV7-2 ASSILRNTIY
TRBJ2-1 TRBV6-1 ASRGSDGSYNEQF
TRBJ2-3 TRBV20-1 SARRQIGDTQY
TRBJ1-6 TRBV11-1 ASSSFFNSPLR
TRBJ2-3 TRBV7-8 ASSLGGTSVTDTQY
TRBJ2-2 TRBV19 ATREGGRDTGELF
TRBJ2-6 TRBV28 ASSVPGANVLT
TRBJ2-1 TRBV7-3 ASSPRASYNGQF
TRBJ1-4 TRBV4-1 ASSQGVAEKLF
TRBJ2-3 TRBV6-6 ASSYAGPLADTQY
TRBJ1-5 TRBV27 ASSTVRGKNQPQH
TRBJ1-5 TRBV19 ASRATDRGNQPQH
TRBJ2-7 TRBV9 ASSPQPTSVGSEQY
TRBJ2-7 TRBV25-1 ASSAGAHEQY
TRBJ2-3 TRBV18 ASSPPGLAGDTQY
TRBJ2-3 TRBV29-1 SVESDRVPAQY
TRBJ2-2 TRBV29-1 SGGGGAGELF
TRBJ2-7 TRBV18 ASSPRAAPYEQY
TRBJ1-1 TRBV2 ASRPTGMNTEAF
TRBJ2-6 TRBV9 ASSWTGSLSGANVLT
TRBJ2-3 TRBV13 ASSPPGFTDTQY
TRBJ2-1 TRBV11-2 ASSGRTGNYNEQF
TRBJ1-5 TRBV10-3 AISPGTFDSNQPQH
TRBJ1-4 TRBV20-1 SGQGKGATNEKLF
TRBJ1-6 TRBV19 ASSGAGSPLH
TRBJ2-7 TRBV10-3 AISGTGPYEQY
TRBJ1-1 TRBV2 ATVELNTEAF
TRBJ2-3 TRBV3-1 ASRLTGTDTQY
TRBJ2-7 TRBV20-1 SAREASGSYEQY
TRBJ2-1 TRBV5-6 ASGLPQGATYNEQF
TRBJ2-7 TRBV6-2/TRBV6-3 ASSYSTSSSYEQY
TRBJ2-3 TRBV5-1 ASSFIGSTDTQY
TRBJ1-2 TRBV9 ASSENSQGGYGYT
TRBJ2-7 TRBV10-3 ATTTSLTGEQY
TRBJ2-7 TRBV6-1 ASSRPGQGPYEQY
TRBJ2-7 TRBV18 ASSPDWTSGNNLYEQY
TRBJ2-3 TRBV28 ASGRDTQY